The next 3 T cell receptor beta chains were all read from a single sample in a study of blood T cell repertoires in COVID-19 (dated by TCRdb to the early 2020s). The library was prepared using the immunoSEQ multiplex PCR assay. Imported from immuneACCESS, the table was reduced by TCRdb to in-frame sequences with V and J called. These copies leave out some clones; in studies compared against another copy, an unresolved V gene accounts for under half, and the cause of the remainder is not known. The sample table contains tens of thousands of clones; only one count was recorded for roughly four fifths of them. The top ten hold around 2.3% of the sample. Specimen: peripheral blood. The receptor set was obtained from a man between 65 and 79 years old with COVID-19, enrolled during active disease.

The gene calls are TRBV5-1 and TRBJ2-1; 15 nucleotides agree with TRBD2. With V trimmed by 3 bases and J by 14 bases, 3 bases remained unmatched. Germline V lookup: CDR1 SGHRS, CDR2 YFSETQ. There are 13 residues in the CDR3. The CDR3 reads CASSSGLAGGEFF. DNA of the CDR3: TGCGCCAGCAGCTCGGGACTAGCGGGAGGAGAGTTCTTC.

V gene TRBV19 combines with J gene TRBJ1-2; D gene uncertain. V was trimmed by 0 bases and J by 3 bases, leaving 11 bases between them. The CDR3 length is 15 residues. From germline, CDR1 is LNHDA and CDR2 SQIVND (reference sequence). CDR3 bases: TGTGCCAGTAGTATAGATTTGGGCATTCACTATGGCTACACCTTC. Translation: CASSIDLGIHYGYTF.

The V call is TRBV2, the J call TRBJ1-6; 9 bases agree with TRBD1. CDR1 SNHLY and CDR2 FYNNEI come from the germline V gene. CDR3 size: 15 residues. Trimming cost V 5 bases and J 9 bases; bases outside gene matches: 8. CDR3 bases: TGTGCCAGCAGTCTCCAGGGGACAGGGTCTTCACCCCTCCACTTT. As protein: CASSLQGTGSSPLHF.